Listed here are 20 T cell receptor beta chains from one sample, sequenced in a study of molecular identifiers for immune sequencing clone quantification. One entry per CDR3 protein, called by TCRdb with MiXCR from the PCR reads. The sample has some 100,000 distinct CDR3 sequences, over 30% seen once. Sequencing was performed on naive CD8+ T cells from blood, with Jurkat cell RNA spiked in. Subset in this sample: FACS-sorted CD8+CD4-CCR7+CD45RA+ naive T cells. The receptors shown here come from a human donor in good health. Some libraries in this study had Jurkat cell RNA spiked in.

The V gene is TRBV6-6, the J gene TRBJ1-4; D perhaps matches TRBD1 (5 bases). The germline V gene has CDR1 MNHNY and CDR2 SVGAGI (reference sequence). The CDR3 sequence is 11 residues long. V shed 7 bases and J shed 8 bases, with 8 bases lying between them. The CDR3 DNA sequence: TGTGCCAGCACCTCAGGGGAAAAACTGTTTTTT. Amino acids: CASTSGEKLFF.

The genes are TRBV6-5 and TRBJ2-1, with TRBD2 matching over 10 bases. Germline V gene data show CDR1 as MNHEY and CDR2 as SVGAGI. Germline trimming cut 6 bases from V and 8 bases from J; bases unmatched to any gene: 7. This CDR3 region has 14 residues. CDR3 region: CASSLAGVGDEQFF. In DNA, the CDR3 is TGTGCCAGCAGCCTAGCGGGAGTCGGGGATGAGCAGTTCTTC.

This clonotype has only one observation. As the CDR3 is not closed by the conserved phenylalanine or tryptophan, this likely results from a read error. The chain employs TRBV4-1 and TRBJ2-2; TRBD1 matches at 11 bases. Per germline, CDR1 MGHRA and CDR2 YSYEKL. The CDR3 loop spans 18 amino acids. The V segment lost 5 bases and the J segment 0 bases; nucleotides outside the gene matches: 8. The CDR3 region has the DNA TGCGCCAGCAGCTTTTCAGGGGGACAGGGGGCGAACACCGGGGAGCTGTTTCTT. It translates to CASSFSGGQGANTGELFL.

As for this clonotype: A much larger clone is a single base away; this may be a read error. The chain employs TRBV7-8 and TRBJ2-7; D may be TRBD1 or TRBD2 (6 bases each). The V gene's germline CDR1 is SGHVS and CDR2 FQNEAQ. The CDR3 consists of 15 residues. Trimming removed 1 base at V and 9 bases at J, with 19 bases between. Here the CDR3 reads CASSLGGAGLSGQYF. The CDR3 coding sequence is TGTGCCAGCAGCTTAGGGGGGGCAGGTTTAAGTGGGCAGTACTTC.

The V and J genes are TRBV27 and TRBJ2-6; TRBD2 aligns across 9 bases. CDR1 is MNHEY, CDR2 SMNVEV, per germline (reference sequence). CDR3 length: 18 amino acids. Losses at the gene ends were 3 bases for V and 0 bases for J; bases not matched to a gene: 6. The CDR3 reads CASSLRVAGDSGANVLTF. CDR3 bases: TGTGCCAGCAGTTTGAGGGTAGCGGGAGACTCTGGGGCCAACGTCCTGACTTTC. The full variable domain, in which reference TRBV27 and TRBJ2-6 provide the parts outside the CDR3, is EAQVTQNPRYLITVTGKKLTVTCSQNMNHEYMSWYRQDPGLGLRQIYYSMNVEVTDKGDVPEGYKVSRKEKRNFPLILESPSPNQTSLYFCASSLRVAGDSGANVLTFGAGSRLTVL.

The chain uses TRBV4-2 and TRBJ2-1; 9 nucleotides line up with TRBD2. The CDR3 consists of 16 residues. Germline CDR1 and CDR2: LGHNA and YNFKEQ. V dropped 3 bases and J dropped 6; count of bases not matched to a gene: 9. The DNA of the CDR3 is TGTGCCAGCAGCCAGTTGGGCGGGAGGGCTGGCAATGAGCAGTTCTTC. It translates to CASSQLGGRAGNEQFF.

This clonotype has at least ten counts. The chain joins TRBV7-9 to TRBJ2-7; TRBD2 agrees at 11 bases. There are 15 residues in the CDR3. From germline, CDR1 is SEHNR and CDR2 FQNEAQ (reference sequence). V trimming: 5 bases; J trimming: 5 bases; junction bases outside the gene matches: 8. The CDR3 is CASSPQTSGEDEQYF. In DNA form, the CDR3 reads TGTGCCAGCAGCCCACAGACTAGCGGGGAGGACGAGCAGTACTTC.

The chain links TRBV11-2 to TRBJ2-5; no reliable D call. Trimming shortened V by 6 bases and J by 4 bases, and 6 bases separated the two germline ends. Germline CDR1 and CDR2: SGHAT and FQNNGV. This CDR3 contains 11 residues. CDR3 amino acids: CASSHPETQYF. The CDR3 DNA reads TGTGCCAGCAGTCACCCAGAGACCCAGTACTTC.

This clonotype appeared a few times. This rearrangement joins TRBV7-2 to TRBJ2-1, with 10 bases aligning to TRBD2. This CDR3 contains 16 residues. Per germline, CDR1 SGHTA and CDR2 FQGNSA. Unmatched junction bases numbered 6, after V lost 3 bases and J lost 4 bases. CDR3 amino acids: CASSLGLAFDYNEQFF. The CDR3 DNA reads TGTGCCAGCAGCTTGGGACTAGCGTTTGATTACAATGAGCAGTTCTTC.

A remark on this clonotype: A much larger clone sits a single nucleotide away, making a read error possible. The genes are TRBV24-1 and TRBJ2-3; D possibly corresponds to TRBD2 (5 bases). V was trimmed by 8 bases and J by 8 bases, leaving 16 bases between them. The CDR3 extends over 13 amino acids. The germline gives CDR1 KGHDR, CDR2 SFDVKD. CDR3: CATNSEASGTQYF. The CDR3, as DNA: TGTGCCACCAATTCGGAGGCCTCAGGTACGCAGTATTTT.

This chain joins TRBV19 and TRBJ2-7, with a possible D match to TRBD1 (5 bases). There are 12 residues in the CDR3. V was cut by 5 bases and J by 5 bases, with 10 bases left in between. Germline CDR1 and CDR2: LNHDA and SQIVND (reference sequence). CDR3 loop: CASSPRQNEQYF. Written as DNA, the CDR3 is TGTGCCAGTAGTCCTCGACAGAACGAGCAGTACTTC.

Comments on this clonotype: It may be a read error: a sequence one base away is much more abundant. The chain recombines TRBV29-1 with TRBJ1-1; D not resolved. Germline CDR1 is SQVTM and CDR2 is ANQGSEA. CDR3 length equals 13 residues. The CDR3 DNA is TGCAGCGTTCTGTACACTCCTCTCACTGAAGCTCTCTTT. This gives the protein CSVLYTPLTEALF.

This chain joins TRBV20-1 and TRBJ2-7, with TRBD2 matching over 8 bases. Germline assignment: CDR1 DFQATT and CDR2 SNEGSKA (reference sequence). V was clipped by 2 bases and J by 3 bases; unmatched bases: 0. The CDR3 is 12 amino acids. The CDR3 bases are TGCAGTGCTAGAACTAGCGGCTACGAGCAGTACTTC. It is translated as CSARTSGYEQYF.

The CDR3 protein is CASSWGYGASGANVLTF. The CDR3 region has the DNA TGTGCCAGCAGTTGGGGATATGGGGCCTCTGGGGCCAACGTCCTGACTTTC. The chain carries TRBV28 and TRBJ2-6, with D perhaps matching TRBD1 (5 bases). The CDR3 totals 17 residues. Germline V gene lookup returns CDR1 MDHEN and CDR2 SYDVKM. The V end lost 4 bases, the J end lost 0 bases, and 13 bases lay between the germline ends.

As to this clonotype: This sequence may be a read error, since a much larger clone differs from it by one base. This rearrangement joins TRBV28 to TRBJ2-1; perhaps TRBD2 as D (5 bases). Trimming stripped 1 base from V and 4 bases from J, with 14 bases between. The CDR3 extends over 16 amino acids. In germline, CDR1 is MDHEN, CDR2 SYDVKM. CDR3 sequence (DNA): TGTGCCAGCAGTTTATTGGTCGGTCGGGATTACAATGAGCAGTTCTTC. It yields the protein CASSLLVGRDYNEQFF.

In the case of this clonotype: A much larger clone differs by one base, so this may be a read error. The V gene is TRBV6-5, the J gene TRBJ2-7; D is unclear. Germline V gene lookup returns CDR1 MNHEY and CDR2 SVGAGI. Trimming took 0 bases from V and 5 from J, leaving 2 bases between them. The CDR3 is 11 amino acids. Here the CDR3 reads CASSYSDEQYF. The CDR3 nucleotides read TGTGCCAGCAGTTACTCGGACGAGCAGTACTTC.

Comments on this clonotype: A much larger clone sits a single nucleotide away, making a read error possible. The chain uses TRBV28 and TRBJ2-4; D unresolved. Germline V gene sequence: CDR1 MDHEN, CDR2 SYDVKM. This CDR3 has 16 amino acids. The DNA for the CDR3 is TGTGCCAGCAGGTTATTGGATCACCAAGCCAAAAACATTCAGTACTTC. This translates into CASRLLDHQAKNIQYF.

This chain joins TRBV20-1 and TRBJ1-6; TRBD1 matches 9 bases. CDR1 DFQATT and CDR2 SNEGSKA come from the germline V gene (reference sequence). The CDR3 extends over 16 amino acids. After removal of 6 bases from V and 7 bases from J, the junction contained 13 bases not matched to a gene. This chain's CDR3 is CSARRDRVLKNSPLHF. CDR3 nucleotide sequence: TGCAGTGCCCGCCGGGACAGGGTTCTAAAAAATTCACCCCTCCACTTT.

Comment on this clonotype: A read error may be the cause here, since a much bigger clone is one base away. This chain connects TRBV9 to TRBJ2-7, with D hard to call. The CDR3 extends over 12 amino acids. Germline CDR1 and CDR2: SGDLS and YYNGEE. CDR3 sequence (DNA): TGTGCCAGCAGCCCCGGGCTCGACGAGCGGTACTTC. Translating it yields CASSPGLDERYF.

This clonotype was counted at least ten times. This sequence joins TRBV7-6 and TRBJ2-5; no clear D gene. V was cut by 6 bases and J by 8 bases, with 10 bases left in between. This CDR3 is built from 11 residues. From germline, CDR1 is SGHVS and CDR2 FNYEAQ. CDR3 protein: CASSPTDTQYF. The DNA of the CDR3 is TGTGCCAGCAGTCCAACAGACACCCAGTACTTC.